The 24 T cell receptor beta chains presented below share a single source sample, sequenced in a study of T cells in tumors after PD-1 blockade. TCRdb keeps only in-frame clones here, not all; method: immunoSEQ multiplex PCR. Here the sample spans tens of thousands of clones, about three quarters being singletons. The sequences come from PBMCs, collected before anti-PD-1 treatment. The receptors here all came from a human donor with basal cell carcinoma.

V usage is TRBV10-2 and J usage is TRBJ2-7; possibly TRBD2 for D (6 bases). CDR3 size: 15 residues. The germline V and J ends were trimmed by 2 bases and 7 bases, with 18 bases remaining between them. Germline V gene lookup returns CDR1 WSHSY and CDR2 SAAADI. The CDR3 region has the DNA TGCGCCAGCAGTGAGCGGGAGTGGATAGGGTGGGAGCAGTACTTC. It encodes CASSEREWIGWEQYF.

This chain joins TRBV19 and TRBJ2-6; D is unclear. Germline CDR1 and CDR2: LNHDA and SQIVND (reference sequence). Trimming left V 3 bases short and J 2 bases short, with 5 bases between. This CDR3 has 14 amino acids. The CDR3 bases are TGTGCCAGTAGTATTAATCCTGGGGCCAACGTCCTGACTTTC. Translation: CASSINPGANVLTF.

The chain couples TRBV7-9 to TRBJ2-3; 9 bases agree with TRBD2. CDR1 is SEHNR, CDR2 FQNEAQ, per germline (reference sequence). The CDR3 has 15 residues. The junction had 6 bases not matched to a gene; V was cut back by 6 bases and J by 2 bases. The CDR3 coding sequence is TGTGCCAGCAGACGGCGGGGGGGAAACACAGATACGCAGTATTTT. It encodes CASRRRGGNTDTQYF.

V usage is TRBV5-1 and J usage is TRBJ2-7; tentative D call: TRBD2 (6 bases). From germline, CDR1 is SGHRS and CDR2 YFSETQ. V lost 2 bases and J 2 bases, leaving 14 bases between the germline ends. This CDR3 contains 15 residues. CDR3 protein: CASSLAASATYEQYF. The CDR3, as DNA: TGCGCCAGCAGCTTAGCAGCTAGCGCGACCTACGAGCAGTACTTC.

The chain has TRBV5-4 and TRBJ1-1; D gene uncertain. Deletions cut 4 bases from V and 5 bases from J, with 12 bases between. CDR3 size: 13 residues. Looked up from germline, CDR1 is SGHNT and CDR2 is YYREEE (reference sequence). CDR3 protein: CASSRAGGTEAFF. In nucleotides, the CDR3 is TGTGCCAGCAGCCGGGCGGGTGGGACTGAAGCTTTCTTT. The variable domain in full, completed from reference TRBV5-4 and TRBJ1-1, reads ETGVTQSPTHLIKTRGQQVTLRCSSQSGHNTVSWYQQALGQGPQFIFQYYREEENGRGNFPPRFSGLQFPNYSSELNVNALELDDSALYLCASSRAGGTEAFFGQGTRLTVV.

The CDR3 here is CASSQGGLAGLGTGELFF. The CDR3 DNA reads as TGCGCCAGCAGCCAAGGGGGACTAGCGGGATTGGGCACCGGGGAGCTGTTTTTT. This sequence joins TRBV4-1 and TRBJ2-2, with 13 positions matching TRBD2. V lost 1 base, J lost 4 bases, and 6 bases stayed unmatched. The V gene's germline CDR1 is MGHRA and CDR2 YSYEKL. The CDR3 has 18 amino acids.

The sample holds a few counts of this clone. The CDR3 reads CATSIRGSDEKLFF. Here the CDR3 DNA reads TGTGCCACCAGCATAAGGGGGTCGGATGAAAAACTGTTTTTT. The chain is built from TRBV15 and TRBJ1-4; weak D call: TRBD1 (6 bases). Trimming cost V 4 bases and J 6 bases, with 12 bases left between them. The CDR3 extends over 14 amino acids. Germline CDR1 and CDR2: LNHNV and YYDKDF (reference sequence).

This clone was seen a handful of times. Other DNA sequences within the sample encode an identical CDR3. The chain's CDR3 is CPTCYGGAGEGSSYNEQFF. CDR3 nucleotides: TGTCCCACCTGTTACGGGGGGGCGGGGGAGGGGAGCTCCTACAATGAGCAGTTCTTC. The V and J genes are TRBV2 and TRBJ2-1; 8 positions agree with TRBD2. Germline CDR1 is SNHLY and CDR2 is FYNNEI. The CDR3 consists of 19 residues. The variable domain in full, with the rest retrieved from reference TRBV2 and TRBJ2-1, is EPEVTQTPSHQVTQMGQEVILRCVPISNHLYFYWYRQILGQKVEFLVSFYNNEISEKSEIFDDQFSVERPDGSNFTLKIRSTKLEDSAMYFCPTCYGGAGEGSSYNEQFFGPGTRLTVL.

This clone was observed once. This chain connects TRBV28 to TRBJ2-1, with D unclear. CDR1 and CDR2 (germline): MDHEN, SYDVKM. The CDR3 length is 11 residues. The V end was cut by 3 bases, the J end by 7 bases, with 4 bases between. The CDR3 DNA follows: TGTGCCAGCAGTTTGGGGAATGAGCAGTTCTTC. It translates to CASSLGNEQFF.

The V and J genes are TRBV5-1 and TRBJ2-7; 11 nucleotides line up with TRBD2. CDR3 size: 14 residues. J lost 5 bases, V lost 4 bases, and 5 bases had no gene match. Germline assignment: CDR1 SGHRS and CDR2 YFSETQ. The CDR3 is CASSPTSGINEQYF. The CDR3 DNA reads as TGCGCCAGCAGCCCGACTAGCGGGATTAACGAGCAGTACTTC.

V usage is TRBV4-3 and J usage is TRBJ2-5, with unresolved D. The CDR3 is made up of 13 amino acids. Germline CDR1 LGHNA, CDR2 YSLEER. Trimming took 0 bases from V and 3 from J, leaving 5 bases between them. The CDR3 nucleotides read TGCGCCAGCAGCCAAGATAGGGAAGAGACCCAGTACTTC. Translating it yields CASSQDREETQYF.

This clone was counted once. V usage is TRBV4-2 and J usage is TRBJ1-1; possibly TRBD1 for D (5 bases). In germline, CDR1 is LGHNA, CDR2 YNFKEQ. The CDR3 totals 15 residues. V lost 3 bases, J lost 1 base, and 12 bases lay in between. The CDR3, as DNA: TGTGCCAGCAGCCAGGTCGGGGACTCGAACACTGAAGCTTTCTTT. Its protein is CASSQVGDSNTEAFF.

In DNA, the CDR3 is TGTGCCAGCAGACCTACAGGGACAGCGAGCTCCTACGAGCAGTACTTC. Encoded protein: CASRPTGTASSYEQYF. The chain employs TRBV6-6 and TRBJ2-7; TRBD1 matches at 7 bases. Germline CDR1 and CDR2: MNHNY and SVGAGI (reference sequence). J was trimmed by 0 bases and V by 6 bases; bases with no gene match: 11. This CDR3 spans 16 amino acids.

The CDR3 is CASRGGQGPGNTIYF. DNA of the CDR3: TGTGCCAGCAGGGGCGGACAGGGGCCTGGAAACACCATATATTTT. The chain carries TRBV5-5 and TRBJ1-3; 9 nucleotides align to TRBD1. Germline values: CDR1 SGHKS, CDR2 YYEKEE (reference sequence). The CDR3 consists of 15 residues. V dropped 5 bases and J dropped 2; count of bases not matched to a gene: 5.

V is TRBV28 and J is TRBJ2-5; 9 nucleotides match TRBD2. In germline, CDR1 is MDHEN, CDR2 SYDVKM. This CDR3 spans 14 amino acids. J gave up 8 bases and V 3 bases, and 7 bases lay outside the gene matches. CDR3 sequence (DNA): TGTGCCAGCAGTTTGACTAGCGGCGCGGGAACCCAGTACTTC. Translating gives CASSLTSGAGTQYF.

The V and J genes are TRBV4-3 and TRBJ2-4; D is undetermined. The germline V gene encodes CDR1 LGHNA and CDR2 YSLEER. The CDR3 runs to 16 residues. The ends were cut back, 0 bases at V and 7 bases at J, with 16 bases in the middle. CDR3 amino acids: CASSQDLSNRVNIQYF. Here the CDR3 DNA reads TGCGCCAGCAGCCAAGATCTGTCTAATCGGGTTAACATTCAGTACTTC.

The chain is built from TRBV19 and TRBJ2-5; 9 nucleotides agree with TRBD2. The CDR3 extends over 15 amino acids. Looked up from germline, CDR1 is LNHDA and CDR2 is SQIVND (reference sequence). The ends lost 8 bases at V and 2 bases at J; junction bases unmatched: 9. Written as DNA, the CDR3 is TGTGCCAGTGGGGCTAGCGGGGCGAATCAAGAGACCCAGTACTTC. Protein sequence: CASGASGANQETQYF.

The chain has TRBV12-5 and TRBJ2-2, with no clear D. The germline CDR1 and CDR2 sequences are LGHNT and FRNRAP. Trimming pared 5 bases from V and 5 bases from J, leaving 6 bases between. CDR3 length equals 12 residues. CDR3 in DNA: TGTGCTAGTGGTCCTCAGACCGGGGAGCTGTTTTTT. Protein product: CASGPQTGELFF.

The chain recombines TRBV7-3 with TRBJ2-6; D is possibly TRBD2 (6 bases). This CDR3 has 16 residues. V gave up 5 bases and J gave up 2 bases, with 13 bases separating them. CDR1 is SGHTA, CDR2 FQGTGA, per germline. The CDR3 reads CASSPMGGTGANVLTF. The CDR3 DNA reads as TGTGCCAGCAGCCCAATGGGGGGAACTGGGGCCAACGTCCTGACTTTC.

The chain uses TRBV6-2 or TRBV6-3 and TRBJ2-1, with a possible D match to TRBD2 (6 bases). V lost 0 bases to trimming and J lost 6 bases, with 15 bases between them. Germline CDR1 and CDR2: MNHEY and SVGEGT. The CDR3 length is 16 residues. CDR3 amino acids: CASSYSSWRGGNEQFF. In DNA, the CDR3 is TGTGCCAGCAGTTACTCGAGTTGGAGGGGCGGCAATGAGCAGTTCTTC.

V and J are TRBV6-2 or TRBV6-3 and TRBJ2-2; D unresolved. V was pared by 2 bases and J by 3 bases, with 4 bases between. The V gene's germline CDR1 is MNHEY and CDR2 SVGEGT. This CDR3 region has 13 residues. The CDR3 bases are TGTGCCAGCAGTTACAGGGACACCGGGGAGCTGTTTTTT. This sequence encodes CASSYRDTGELFF.

Points on this clone: At one end, the junction sequence differs from germline, possibly due to a read error. The identical CDR3 is also encoded by other nucleotide sequences in the sample. V gene TRBV2 combines with J gene TRBJ2-1; TRBD2 might be the D (7 bases). CDR1 and CDR2 from the germline V gene are SNHLY and FYNNEI. This CDR3 is built from 19 residues. CDR3 amino acids: CPSCDGGAGAGSSYNEQFF. The CDR3 coding sequence is TGTCCCAGCTGTGATGGGGGGGCGGGGGCGGGGAGCTCCTACAATGAGCAGTTCTTC.

The chain combines TRBV3-1 (or the pseudogene TRBV3-2) with TRBJ2-5; weak D call: TRBD2 (6 bases). Between the trimmed V and J ends, which lost 8 bases and 5 bases, there was a span of 21 bases. The CDR3 length is 15 residues. Looked up from germline, CDR1 is LGHDT and CDR2 is YNNKEL (reference sequence). CDR3 nucleotides: TGTGCCAGCGGACGGCGGGGTGAGGGGTGGGAGACCCAGTACTTC. Translated: CASGRRGEGWETQYF.

V is TRBV24-1 and J is TRBJ2-1; D may be TRBD1 (6 bases). With 3 bases removed from V and 13 bases from J, the gap between germline ends came to 15 bases. This CDR3 has 13 residues. Germline-derived CDR1 and CDR2 are KGHDR and SFDVKD. CDR3 sequence: CATSDTGPPIQFF. The CDR3 coding sequence is TGTGCCACCAGTGATACAGGGCCCCCTATACAGTTCTTC.